This T cell receptor (beta chain) was documented in a study of neurological immune-mediated disorders. General study results and limits: There were no CDR3 amino acid sequences shared by expanded clones across subjects, a result suggesting private repertoires in all groups.

By 5'RACE with 10-nucleotide random UMIs, the cDNA was made. TCRdb re-called the 5' RACE reads through MiXCR, storing one row per CDR3 protein. There are fewer than 50,000 distinct CDR3 sequences in the sample; 8.5% to 14% occur only once, and 3.5% to 4% lies in the top ten. There are many counts of this clonotype. Its antigen remains unknown. Noted time point: technical triplicate 1. Unsorted libraries were prepared from 2 million PBMCs held at -80 C. V lost 9 bases, J lost 0 bases, and 11 bases lay in between. The V gene's germline CDR1 is MDHEN and CDR2 SYDVKM. This CDR3 comprises 14 residues. This TCR derives from a man between 60 and 70 years old with HTLV-1-associated myelopathy (HAM/TSP). The V and J genes are TRBV28 and TRBJ2-2; perhaps TRBD2 as D (6 bases). The sample comprised PBMCs. In nucleotides, the CDR3 is TGTGCCAGTCATCTAGCGCCGAACACCGGGGAGCTGTTTTTT. Amino acids: CASHLAPNTGELFF.